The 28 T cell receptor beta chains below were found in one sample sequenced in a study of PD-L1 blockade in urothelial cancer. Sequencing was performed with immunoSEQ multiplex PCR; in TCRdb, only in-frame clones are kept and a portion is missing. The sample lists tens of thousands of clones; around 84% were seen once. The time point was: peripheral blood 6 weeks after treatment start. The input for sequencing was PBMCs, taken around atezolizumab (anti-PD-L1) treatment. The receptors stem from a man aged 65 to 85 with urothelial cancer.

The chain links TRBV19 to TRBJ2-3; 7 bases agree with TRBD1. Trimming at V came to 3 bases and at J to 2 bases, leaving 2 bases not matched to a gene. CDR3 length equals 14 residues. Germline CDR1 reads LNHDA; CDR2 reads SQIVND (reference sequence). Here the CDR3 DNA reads TGTGCCAGTAGTATCGGGACAGTCACAGATACGCAGTATTTT. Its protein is CASSIGTVTDTQYF.

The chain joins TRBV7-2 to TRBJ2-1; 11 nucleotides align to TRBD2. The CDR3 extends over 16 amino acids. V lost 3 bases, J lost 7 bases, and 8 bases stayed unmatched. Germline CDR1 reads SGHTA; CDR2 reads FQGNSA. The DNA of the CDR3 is TGTGCCAGCAGCTTGGATAGCGGGGGGGCCCAGAATGAGCAGTTCTTC. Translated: CASSLDSGGAQNEQFF.

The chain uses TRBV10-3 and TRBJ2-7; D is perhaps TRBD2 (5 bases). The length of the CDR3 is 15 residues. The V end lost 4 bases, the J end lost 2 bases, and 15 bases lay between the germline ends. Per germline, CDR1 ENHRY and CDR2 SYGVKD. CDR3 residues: CAISGVDFGPYEQYF. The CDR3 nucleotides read TGTGCCATCAGTGGGGTGGACTTCGGACCCTACGAGCAGTACTTC.

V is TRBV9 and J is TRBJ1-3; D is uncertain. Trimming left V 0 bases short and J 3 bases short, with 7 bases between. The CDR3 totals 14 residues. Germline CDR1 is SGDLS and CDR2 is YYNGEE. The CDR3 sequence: CASSVDSLGNTIYF. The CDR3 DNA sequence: TGTGCCAGCAGCGTAGACTCTCTTGGAAACACCATATATTTT.

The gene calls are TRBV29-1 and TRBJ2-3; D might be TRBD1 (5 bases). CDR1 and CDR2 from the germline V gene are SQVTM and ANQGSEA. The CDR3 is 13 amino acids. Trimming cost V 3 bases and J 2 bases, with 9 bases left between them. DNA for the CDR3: TGCAGCGTTGACTCAGGGTTCACAGATACGCAGTATTTT. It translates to CSVDSGFTDTQYF.

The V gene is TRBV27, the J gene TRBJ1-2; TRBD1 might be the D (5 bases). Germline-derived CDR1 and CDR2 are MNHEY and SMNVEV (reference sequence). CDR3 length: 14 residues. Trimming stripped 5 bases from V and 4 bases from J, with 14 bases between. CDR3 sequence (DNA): TGTGCCAGCAGTCGGCGGGACCCCTCCTATGGCTACACCTTC. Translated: CASSRRDPSYGYTF.

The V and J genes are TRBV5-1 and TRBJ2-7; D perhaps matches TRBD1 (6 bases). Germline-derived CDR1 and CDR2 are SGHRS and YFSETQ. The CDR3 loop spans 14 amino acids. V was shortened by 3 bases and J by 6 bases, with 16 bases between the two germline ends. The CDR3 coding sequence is TGCGCCAGCAGCTCAACCCAGGGGCCTGGCGAGCAGTACTTC. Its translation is CASSSTQGPGEQYF.

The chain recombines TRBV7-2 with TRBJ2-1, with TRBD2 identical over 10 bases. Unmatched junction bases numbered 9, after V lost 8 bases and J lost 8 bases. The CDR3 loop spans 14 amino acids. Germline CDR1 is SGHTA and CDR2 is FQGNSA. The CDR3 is CASGGGLALDEQFF. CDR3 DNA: TGTGCCAGCGGTGGGGGACTAGCGCTCGATGAGCAGTTCTTC.

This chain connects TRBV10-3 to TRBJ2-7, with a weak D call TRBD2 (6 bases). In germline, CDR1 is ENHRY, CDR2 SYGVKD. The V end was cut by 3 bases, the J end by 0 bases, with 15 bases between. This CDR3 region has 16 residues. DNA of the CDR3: TGTGCCATCAGTGATGCCGGGACTTTAAGCTCCTACGAGCAGTACTTC. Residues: CAISDAGTLSSYEQYF.

In DNA form, the CDR3 reads TGTGCCAGCAGCGACCTACTAGCGGGAGGCACCCCCGGGGAGCTGTTTTTT. Its translation: CASSDLLAGGTPGELFF. The chain uses TRBV9 and TRBJ2-2; 12 nucleotides align to TRBD2. The CDR3 is 17 amino acids. With 3 bases clipped from V and 6 bases from J, the junction kept 9 bases outside the gene matches. The V gene's germline CDR1 is SGDLS and CDR2 YYNGEE. Complete variable domain (other parts from reference TRBV9 and TRBJ2-2): DSGVTQTPKHLITATGQRVTLRCSPRSGDLSVYWYQQSLDQGLQFLIQYYNGEERAKGNILERFSAQQFPDLHSELNLSSLELGDSALYFCASSDLLAGGTPGELFFGEGSRLTVL.

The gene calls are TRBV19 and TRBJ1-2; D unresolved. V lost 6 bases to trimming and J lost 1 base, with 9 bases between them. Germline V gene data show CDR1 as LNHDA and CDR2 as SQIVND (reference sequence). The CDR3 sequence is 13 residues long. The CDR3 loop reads CASSLRVNYGYTF. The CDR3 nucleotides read TGTGCCAGTAGCCTCCGGGTTAACTATGGCTACACCTTC.

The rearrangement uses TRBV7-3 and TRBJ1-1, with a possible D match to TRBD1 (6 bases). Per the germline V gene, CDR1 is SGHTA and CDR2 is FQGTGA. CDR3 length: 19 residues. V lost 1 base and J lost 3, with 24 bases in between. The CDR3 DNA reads TGTGCCAGCAGCTTAAGTTTGGCAGGGGCACGCCCGGCGGACACTGAAGCTTTCTTT. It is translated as CASSLSLAGARPADTEAFF. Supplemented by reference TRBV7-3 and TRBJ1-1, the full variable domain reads GAGVSQTPSNKVTEKGKYVELRCDPISGHTALYWYRQSLGQGPEFLIYFQGTGAADDSGLPNDRFFAVRPEGSVSTLKIQRTERGDSAVYLCASSLSLAGARPADTEAFFGQGTRLTVV.

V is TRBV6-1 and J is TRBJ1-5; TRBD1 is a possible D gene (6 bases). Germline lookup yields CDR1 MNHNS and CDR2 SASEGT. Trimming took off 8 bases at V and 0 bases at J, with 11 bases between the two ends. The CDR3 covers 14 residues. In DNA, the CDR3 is TGTGCCAGCGTCAGGGGTTCTAGCAATCAGCCCCAGCATTTT. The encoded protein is CASVRGSSNQPQHF.

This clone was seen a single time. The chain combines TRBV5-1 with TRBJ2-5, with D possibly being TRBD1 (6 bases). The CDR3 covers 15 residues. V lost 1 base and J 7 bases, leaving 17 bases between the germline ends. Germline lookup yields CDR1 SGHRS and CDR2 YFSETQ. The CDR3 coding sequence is TGCGCCAGCAGCTTGACAAGGGACAACGTGGTGACCCAGTACTTC. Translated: CASSLTRDNVVTQYF.

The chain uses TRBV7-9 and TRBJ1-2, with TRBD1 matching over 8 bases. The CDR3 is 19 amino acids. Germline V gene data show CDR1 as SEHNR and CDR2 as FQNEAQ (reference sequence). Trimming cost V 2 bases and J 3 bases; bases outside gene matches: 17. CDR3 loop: CASSLSATTSGGKYYGYTF. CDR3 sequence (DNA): TGTGCCAGCAGCTTATCGGCCACAACCTCAGGGGGCAAGTACTATGGCTACACCTTC.

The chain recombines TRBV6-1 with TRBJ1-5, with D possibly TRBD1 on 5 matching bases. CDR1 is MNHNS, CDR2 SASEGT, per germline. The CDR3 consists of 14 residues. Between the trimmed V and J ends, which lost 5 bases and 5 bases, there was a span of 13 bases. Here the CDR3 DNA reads TGTGCCAGCAGTTCCCGACAGACCGATCAGCCCCAGCATTTT. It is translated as CASSSRQTDQPQHF.

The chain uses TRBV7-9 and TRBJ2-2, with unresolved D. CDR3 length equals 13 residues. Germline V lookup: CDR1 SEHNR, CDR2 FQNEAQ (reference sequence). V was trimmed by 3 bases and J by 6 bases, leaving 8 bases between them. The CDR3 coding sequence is TGTGCCAGCAGCTTGTTAGAATCCGGGGAGCTGTTTTTT. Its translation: CASSLLESGELFF.

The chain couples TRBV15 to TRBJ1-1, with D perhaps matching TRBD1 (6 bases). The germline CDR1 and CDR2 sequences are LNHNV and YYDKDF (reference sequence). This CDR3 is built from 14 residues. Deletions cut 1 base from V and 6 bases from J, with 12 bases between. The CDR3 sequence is CATSRGVRGAEAFF. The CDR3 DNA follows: TGTGCCACCAGCAGAGGGGTCAGGGGTGCTGAAGCTTTCTTT.

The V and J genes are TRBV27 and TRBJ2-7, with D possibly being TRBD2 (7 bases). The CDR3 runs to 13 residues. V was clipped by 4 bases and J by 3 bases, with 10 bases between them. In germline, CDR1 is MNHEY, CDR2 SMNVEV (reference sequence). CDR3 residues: CASSSGGIYEQYF. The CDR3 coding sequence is TGTGCCAGCAGTTCGGGGGGCATCTACGAGCAGTACTTC.

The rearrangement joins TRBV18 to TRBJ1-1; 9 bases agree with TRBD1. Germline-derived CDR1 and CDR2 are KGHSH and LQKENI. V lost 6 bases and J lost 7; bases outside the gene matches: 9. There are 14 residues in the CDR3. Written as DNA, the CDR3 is TGTGCCAGCTCGCCAACAGGGGGCATTATTGAAGCTTTCTTT. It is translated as CASSPTGGIIEAFF.

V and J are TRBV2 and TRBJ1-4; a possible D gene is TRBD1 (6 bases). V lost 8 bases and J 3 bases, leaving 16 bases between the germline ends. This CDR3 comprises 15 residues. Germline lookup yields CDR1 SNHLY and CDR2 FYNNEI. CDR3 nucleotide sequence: TGTGCCAGCGGGGATGGGGGGGCAGCTAATGAAAAACTGTTTTTT. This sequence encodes CASGDGGAANEKLFF.

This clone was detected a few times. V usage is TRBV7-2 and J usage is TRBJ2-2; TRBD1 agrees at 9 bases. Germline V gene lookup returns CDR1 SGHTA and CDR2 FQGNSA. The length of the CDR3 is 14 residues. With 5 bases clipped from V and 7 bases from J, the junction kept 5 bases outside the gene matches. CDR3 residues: CASSRTGGGGELFF. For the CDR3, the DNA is TGTGCCAGCAGCCGAACAGGGGGCGGCGGGGAGCTGTTTTTT.

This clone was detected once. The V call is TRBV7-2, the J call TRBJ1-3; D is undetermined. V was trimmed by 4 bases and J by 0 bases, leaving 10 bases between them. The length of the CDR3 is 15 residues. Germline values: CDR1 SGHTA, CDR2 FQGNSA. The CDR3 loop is CASSSGRGSGNTIYF. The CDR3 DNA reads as TGTGCCAGCAGCTCCGGACGGGGCTCTGGAAACACCATATATTTT.

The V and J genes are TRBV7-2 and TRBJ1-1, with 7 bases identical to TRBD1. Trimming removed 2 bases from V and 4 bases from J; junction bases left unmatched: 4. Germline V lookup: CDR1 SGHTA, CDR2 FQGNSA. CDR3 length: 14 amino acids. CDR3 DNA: TGTGCCAGCAGCTTACAGGGGGGCCCCACTGAAGCTTTCTTT. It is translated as CASSLQGGPTEAFF.

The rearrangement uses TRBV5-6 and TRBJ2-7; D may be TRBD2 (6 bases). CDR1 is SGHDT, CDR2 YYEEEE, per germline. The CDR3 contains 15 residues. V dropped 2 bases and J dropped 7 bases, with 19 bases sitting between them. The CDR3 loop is CASSFRPTSAGEQYF. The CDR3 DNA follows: TGTGCCAGCAGCTTTAGGCCCACTTCGGCGGGGGAGCAGTACTTC.

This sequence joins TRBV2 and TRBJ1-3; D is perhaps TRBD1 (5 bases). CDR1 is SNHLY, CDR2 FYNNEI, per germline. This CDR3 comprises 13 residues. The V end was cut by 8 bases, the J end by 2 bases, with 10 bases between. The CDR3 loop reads CASWGVAGNTIYF. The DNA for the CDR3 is TGTGCCAGCTGGGGGGTAGCTGGAAACACCATATATTTT.

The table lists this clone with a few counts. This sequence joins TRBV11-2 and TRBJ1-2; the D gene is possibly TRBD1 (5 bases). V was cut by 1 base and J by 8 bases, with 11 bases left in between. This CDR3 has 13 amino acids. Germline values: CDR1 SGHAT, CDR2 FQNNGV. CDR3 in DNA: TGTGCCAGCAGCTTAGGCGGGGGAGGAGGCTACACCTTC. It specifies CASSLGGGGGYTF.

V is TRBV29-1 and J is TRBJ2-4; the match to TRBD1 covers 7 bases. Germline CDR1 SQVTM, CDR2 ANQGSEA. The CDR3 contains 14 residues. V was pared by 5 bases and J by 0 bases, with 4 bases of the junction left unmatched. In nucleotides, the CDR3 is TGCAGCGTTTTACAGGGGCGAGCCAAAAACATTCAGTACTTC. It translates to CSVLQGRAKNIQYF.